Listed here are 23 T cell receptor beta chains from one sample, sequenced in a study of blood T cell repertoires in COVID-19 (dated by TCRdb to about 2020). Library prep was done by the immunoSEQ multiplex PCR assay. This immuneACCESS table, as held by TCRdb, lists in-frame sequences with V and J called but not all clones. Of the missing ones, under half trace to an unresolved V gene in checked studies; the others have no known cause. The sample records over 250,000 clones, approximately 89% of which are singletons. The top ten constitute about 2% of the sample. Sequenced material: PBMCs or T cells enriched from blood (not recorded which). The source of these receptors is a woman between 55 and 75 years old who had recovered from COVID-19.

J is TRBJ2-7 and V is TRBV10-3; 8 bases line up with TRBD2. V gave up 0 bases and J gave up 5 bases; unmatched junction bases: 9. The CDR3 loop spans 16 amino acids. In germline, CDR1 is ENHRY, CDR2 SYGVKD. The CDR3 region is CAISESYAGGPHEQYF. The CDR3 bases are TGTGCCATCAGTGAGTCTTACGCGGGGGGCCCCCACGAGCAGTACTTC.

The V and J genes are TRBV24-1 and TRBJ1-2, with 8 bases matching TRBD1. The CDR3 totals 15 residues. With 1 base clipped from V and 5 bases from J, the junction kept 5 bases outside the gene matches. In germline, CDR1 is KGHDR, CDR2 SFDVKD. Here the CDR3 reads CATSDFPGGAYGYTF. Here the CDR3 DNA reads TGTGCCACCAGTGATTTCCCAGGGGGCGCATATGGCTACACCTTC.

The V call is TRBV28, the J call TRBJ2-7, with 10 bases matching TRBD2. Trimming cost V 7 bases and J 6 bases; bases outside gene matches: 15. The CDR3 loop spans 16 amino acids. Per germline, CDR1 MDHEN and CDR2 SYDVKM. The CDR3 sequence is CASTPATSGTLFEQYF. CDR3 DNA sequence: TGTGCCAGCACCCCTGCTACTAGCGGGACGCTCTTCGAGCAGTACTTC.

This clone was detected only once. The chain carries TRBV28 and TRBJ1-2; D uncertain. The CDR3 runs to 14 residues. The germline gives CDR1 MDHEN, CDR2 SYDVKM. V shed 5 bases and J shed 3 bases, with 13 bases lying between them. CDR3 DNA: TGTGCCAGCAGTCCGGAGACGGGGTACTATGGCTACACCTTC. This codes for CASSPETGYYGYTF.

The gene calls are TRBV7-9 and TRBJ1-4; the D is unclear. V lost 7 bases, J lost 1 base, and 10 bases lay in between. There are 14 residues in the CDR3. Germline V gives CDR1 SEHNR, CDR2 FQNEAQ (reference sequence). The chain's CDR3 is CASIYGGTNEKLFF. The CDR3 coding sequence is TGTGCCAGCATCTATGGAGGAACTAATGAAAAACTGTTTTTT.

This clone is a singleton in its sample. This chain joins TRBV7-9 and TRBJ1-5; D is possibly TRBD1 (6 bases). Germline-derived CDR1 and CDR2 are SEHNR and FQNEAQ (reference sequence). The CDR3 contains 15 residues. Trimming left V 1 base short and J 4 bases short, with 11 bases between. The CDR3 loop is CASSLDRTDNQPQHF. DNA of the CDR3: TGTGCCAGCAGCTTAGATCGGACAGATAATCAGCCCCAGCATTTT.

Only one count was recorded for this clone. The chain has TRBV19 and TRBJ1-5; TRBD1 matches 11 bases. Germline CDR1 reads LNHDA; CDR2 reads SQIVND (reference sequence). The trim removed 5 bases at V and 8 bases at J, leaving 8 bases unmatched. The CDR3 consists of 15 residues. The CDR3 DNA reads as TGTGCCAGTAGTCCCGGGACAGGGGGAGCTGAGCCCCAGCATTTT. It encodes CASSPGTGGAEPQHF. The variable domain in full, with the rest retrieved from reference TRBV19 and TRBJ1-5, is DGGITQSPKYLFRKEGQNVTLSCEQNLNHDAMYWYRQDPGQGLRLIYYSQIVNDFQKGDIAEGYSVSREKKESFPLTVTSAQKNPTAFYLCASSPGTGGAEPQHFGDGTRLSIL.

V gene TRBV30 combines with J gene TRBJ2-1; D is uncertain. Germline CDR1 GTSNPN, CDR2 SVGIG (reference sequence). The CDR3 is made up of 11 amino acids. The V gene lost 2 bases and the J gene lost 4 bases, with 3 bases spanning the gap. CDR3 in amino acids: CAWSQYNEQFF. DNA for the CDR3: TGTGCCTGGAGTCAGTACAATGAGCAGTTCTTC.

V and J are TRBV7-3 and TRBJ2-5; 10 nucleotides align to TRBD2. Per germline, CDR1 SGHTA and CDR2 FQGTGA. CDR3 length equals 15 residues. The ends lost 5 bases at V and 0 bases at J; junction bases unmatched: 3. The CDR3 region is CASSRTSGNQETQYF. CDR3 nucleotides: TGTGCCAGCAGCCGGACTAGCGGAAACCAAGAGACCCAGTACTTC.

CDR3 DNA sequence: TGTGCCAGCAGCCAAGATCGGGAGCGCGCCCGACCCAATCAGCCCCAGCATTTT. Protein sequence: CASSQDRERARPNQPQHF. This sequence joins TRBV3-1 (or the pseudogene TRBV3-2) and TRBJ1-5; D remains unclear. Trimming cost V 0 bases and J 3 bases, with 18 bases left between them. Germline V CDR1 and CDR2: LGHDT, YNNKEL (reference sequence). CDR3 length: 18 amino acids.

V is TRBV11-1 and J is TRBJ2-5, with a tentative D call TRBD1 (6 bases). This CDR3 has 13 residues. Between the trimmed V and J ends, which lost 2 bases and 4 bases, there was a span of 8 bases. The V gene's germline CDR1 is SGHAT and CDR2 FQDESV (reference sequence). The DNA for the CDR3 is TGTGCCAGCAGCTTAATCAGGGGAGAGACCCAGTACTTC. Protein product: CASSLIRGETQYF. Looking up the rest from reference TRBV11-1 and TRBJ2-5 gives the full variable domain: EAEVAQSPRYKITEKSQAVAFWCDPISGHATLYWYRQILGQGPELLVQFQDESVVDDSQLPKDRFSAERLKGVDSTLKIQPAELGDSAMYLCASSLIRGETQYFGPGTRLLVL.

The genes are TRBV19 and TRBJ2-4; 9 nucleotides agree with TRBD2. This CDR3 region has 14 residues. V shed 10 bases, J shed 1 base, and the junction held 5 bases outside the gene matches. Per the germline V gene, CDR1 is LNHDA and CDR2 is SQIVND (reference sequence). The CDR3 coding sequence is TGTGCCACCGAAAGCGGGAGGGCCAAAAACATTCAGTACTTC. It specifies CATESGRAKNIQYF. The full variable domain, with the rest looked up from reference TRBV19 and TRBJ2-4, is DGGITQSPKYLFRKEGQNVTLSCEQNLNHDAMYWYRQDPGQGLRLIYYSQIVNDFQKGDIAEGYSVSREKKESFPLTVTSAQKNPTAFYLCATESGRAKNIQYFGAGTRLSVL.

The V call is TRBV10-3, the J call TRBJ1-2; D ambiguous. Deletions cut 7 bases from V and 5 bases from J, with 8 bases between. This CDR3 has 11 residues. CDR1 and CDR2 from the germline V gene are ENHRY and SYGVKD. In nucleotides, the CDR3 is TGTGCCATCACAGATAATTATGGCTACACCTTC. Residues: CAITDNYGYTF.

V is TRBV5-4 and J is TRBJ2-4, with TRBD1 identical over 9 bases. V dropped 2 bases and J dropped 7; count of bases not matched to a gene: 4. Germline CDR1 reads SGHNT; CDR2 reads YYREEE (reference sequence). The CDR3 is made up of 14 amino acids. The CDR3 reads CASSFGQGMNIQYF. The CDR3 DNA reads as TGTGCCAGCAGCTTCGGACAGGGGATGAACATTCAGTACTTC.

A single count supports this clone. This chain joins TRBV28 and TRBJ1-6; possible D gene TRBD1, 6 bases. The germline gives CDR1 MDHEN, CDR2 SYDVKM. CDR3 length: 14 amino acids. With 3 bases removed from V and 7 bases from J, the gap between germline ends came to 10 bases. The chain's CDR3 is CASSLGAINSPLHF. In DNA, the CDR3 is TGTGCCAGCAGTTTGGGGGCCATAAATTCACCCCTCCACTTT. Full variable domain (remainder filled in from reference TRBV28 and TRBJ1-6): DVKVTQSSRYLVKRTGEKVFLECVQDMDHENMFWYRQDPGLGLRLIYFSYDVKMKEKGDIPEGYSVSREKKERFSLILESASTNQTSMYLCASSLGAINSPLHFGNGTRLTVT.

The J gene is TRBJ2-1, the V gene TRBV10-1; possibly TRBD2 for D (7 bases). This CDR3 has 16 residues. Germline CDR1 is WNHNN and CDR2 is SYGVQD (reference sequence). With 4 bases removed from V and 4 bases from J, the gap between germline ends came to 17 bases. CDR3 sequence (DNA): TGCGCCAGCAGTGGGCTTGGGGGGGGCGATTACAATGAGCAGTTCTTC. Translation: CASSGLGGGDYNEQFF.

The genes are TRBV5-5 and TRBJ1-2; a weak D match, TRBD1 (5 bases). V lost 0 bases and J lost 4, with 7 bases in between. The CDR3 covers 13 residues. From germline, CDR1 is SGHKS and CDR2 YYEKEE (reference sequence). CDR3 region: CASSLGQSYGYTF. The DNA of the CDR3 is TGTGCCAGCAGCTTGGGACAGTCCTATGGCTACACCTTC.

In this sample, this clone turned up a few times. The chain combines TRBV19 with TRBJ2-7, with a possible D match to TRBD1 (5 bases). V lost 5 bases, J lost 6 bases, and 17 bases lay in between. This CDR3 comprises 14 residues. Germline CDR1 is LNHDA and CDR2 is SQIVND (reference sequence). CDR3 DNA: TGTGCCAGTAGTGAACTGACAGATGGGGCCGAGCAGTACTTC. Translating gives CASSELTDGAEQYF.

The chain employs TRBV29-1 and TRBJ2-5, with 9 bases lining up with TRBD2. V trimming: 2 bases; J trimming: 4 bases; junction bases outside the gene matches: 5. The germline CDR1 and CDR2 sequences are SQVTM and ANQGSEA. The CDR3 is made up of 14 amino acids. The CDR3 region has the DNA TGCAGCGTTGAACCGGCGGGAGGGAGAGAGACCCAGTACTTC. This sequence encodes CSVEPAGGRETQYF.

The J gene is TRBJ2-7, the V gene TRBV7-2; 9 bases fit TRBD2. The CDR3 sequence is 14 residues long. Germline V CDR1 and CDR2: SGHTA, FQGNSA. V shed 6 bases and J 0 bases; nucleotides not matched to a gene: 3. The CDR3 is CASRPGLASYEQYF. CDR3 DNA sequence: TGTGCCAGCAGACCGGGACTAGCCTCCTACGAGCAGTACTTC. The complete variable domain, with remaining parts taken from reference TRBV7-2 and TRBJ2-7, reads GAGVSQSPSNKVTEKGKDVELRCDPISGHTALYWYRQSLGQGLEFLIYFQGNSAPDKSGLPSDRFSAERTGGSVSTLTIQRTQQEDSAVYLCASRPGLASYEQYFGPGTRLTVT.

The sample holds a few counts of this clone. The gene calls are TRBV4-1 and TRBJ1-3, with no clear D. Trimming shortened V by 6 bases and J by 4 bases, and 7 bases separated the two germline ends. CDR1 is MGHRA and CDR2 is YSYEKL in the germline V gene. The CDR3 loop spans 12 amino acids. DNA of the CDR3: TGCGCCAGCAGTCCCCAGGGAAACACCATATATTTT. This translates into CASSPQGNTIYF.

The CDR3 DNA is TGCGCCAGCATGGTCGGGACAGGAGTGAACACTGAAGCTTTCTTT. As protein: CASMVGTGVNTEAFF. The chain couples TRBV5-1 to TRBJ1-1; 8 bases are a match to TRBD1. This CDR3 has 15 amino acids. Germline values: CDR1 SGHRS, CDR2 YFSETQ. J lost 0 bases, V lost 6 bases, and 7 bases had no gene match.

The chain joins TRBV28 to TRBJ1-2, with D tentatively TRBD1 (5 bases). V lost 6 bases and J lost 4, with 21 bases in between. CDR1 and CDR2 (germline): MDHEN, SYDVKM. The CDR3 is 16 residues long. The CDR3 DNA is TGTGCCAGCAGCAACATACCCTCCGTGGGGGGCTATGGCTACACCTTC. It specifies CASSNIPSVGGYGYTF.